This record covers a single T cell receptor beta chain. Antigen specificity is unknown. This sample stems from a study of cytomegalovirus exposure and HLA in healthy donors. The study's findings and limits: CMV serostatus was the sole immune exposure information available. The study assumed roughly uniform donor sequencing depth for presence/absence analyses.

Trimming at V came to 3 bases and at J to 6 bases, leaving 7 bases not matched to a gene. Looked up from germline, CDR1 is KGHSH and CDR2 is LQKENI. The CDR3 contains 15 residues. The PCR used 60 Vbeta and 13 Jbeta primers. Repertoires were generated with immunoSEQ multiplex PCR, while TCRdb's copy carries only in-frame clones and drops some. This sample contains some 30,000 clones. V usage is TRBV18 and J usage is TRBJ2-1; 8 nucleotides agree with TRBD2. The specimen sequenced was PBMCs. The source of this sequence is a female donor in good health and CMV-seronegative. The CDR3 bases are TGTGCCAGCTCACCGGCCGGGACTAGGCCCAATGAGCAGTTCTTC. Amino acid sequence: CASSPAGTRPNEQFF. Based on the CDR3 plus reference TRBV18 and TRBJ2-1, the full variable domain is NAGVMQNPRHLVRRRGQEARLRCSPMKGHSHVYWYRQLPEEGLKFMVYLQKENIIDESGMPKERFSAEFPKEGPSILRIQQVVRGDSAAYFCASSPAGTRPNEQFFGPGTRLTVL.